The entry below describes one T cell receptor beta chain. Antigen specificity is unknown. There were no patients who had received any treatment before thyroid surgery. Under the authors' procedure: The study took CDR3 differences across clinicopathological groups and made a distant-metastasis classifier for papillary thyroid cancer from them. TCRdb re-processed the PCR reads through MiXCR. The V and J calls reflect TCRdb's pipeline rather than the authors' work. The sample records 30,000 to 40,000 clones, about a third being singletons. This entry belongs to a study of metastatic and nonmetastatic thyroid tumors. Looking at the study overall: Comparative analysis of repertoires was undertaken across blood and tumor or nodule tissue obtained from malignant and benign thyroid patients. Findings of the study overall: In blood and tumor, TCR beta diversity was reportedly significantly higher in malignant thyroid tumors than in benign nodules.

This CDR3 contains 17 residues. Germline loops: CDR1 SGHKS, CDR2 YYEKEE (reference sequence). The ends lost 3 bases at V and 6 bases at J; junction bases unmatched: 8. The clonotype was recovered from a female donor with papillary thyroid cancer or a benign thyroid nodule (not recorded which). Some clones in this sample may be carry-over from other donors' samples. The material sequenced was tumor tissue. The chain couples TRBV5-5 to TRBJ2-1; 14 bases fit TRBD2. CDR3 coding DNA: TGTGCCAGCAGCTCCACCGGGACTAGCGGGAGTGGCAATGAGCAGTTCTTC. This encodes CASSSTGTSGSGNEQFF.